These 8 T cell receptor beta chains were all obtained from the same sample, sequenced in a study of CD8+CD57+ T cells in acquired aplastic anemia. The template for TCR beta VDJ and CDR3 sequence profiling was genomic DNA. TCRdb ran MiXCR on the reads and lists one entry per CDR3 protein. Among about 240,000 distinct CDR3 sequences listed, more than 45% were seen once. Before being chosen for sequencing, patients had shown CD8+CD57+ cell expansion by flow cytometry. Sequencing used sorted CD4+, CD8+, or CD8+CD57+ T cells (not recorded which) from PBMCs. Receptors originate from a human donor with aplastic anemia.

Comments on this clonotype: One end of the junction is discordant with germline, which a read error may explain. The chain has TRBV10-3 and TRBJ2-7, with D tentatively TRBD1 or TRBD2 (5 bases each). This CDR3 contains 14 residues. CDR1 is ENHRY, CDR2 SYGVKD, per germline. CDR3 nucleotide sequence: TGTGCCACCAGTGAAGCCGGGGCCTCCTACGAGCAGTACTTC. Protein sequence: CATSEAGASYEQYF.

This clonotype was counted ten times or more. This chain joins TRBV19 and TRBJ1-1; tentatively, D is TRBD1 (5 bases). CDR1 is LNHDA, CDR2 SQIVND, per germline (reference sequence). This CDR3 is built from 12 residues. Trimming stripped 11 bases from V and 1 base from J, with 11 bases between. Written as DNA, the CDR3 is TGTGCCGCTGGACACCCGAACACTGAAGCTTTCTTT. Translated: CAAGHPNTEAFF.

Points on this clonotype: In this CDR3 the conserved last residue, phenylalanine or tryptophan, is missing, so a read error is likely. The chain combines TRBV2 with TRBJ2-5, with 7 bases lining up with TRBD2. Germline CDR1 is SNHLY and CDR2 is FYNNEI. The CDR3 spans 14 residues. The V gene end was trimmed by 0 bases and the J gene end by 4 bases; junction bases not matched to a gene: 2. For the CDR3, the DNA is TGTGCCAGCAGTGAAGCGGCTAGCGGAGAGACCCAGTACTCC. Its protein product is CASSEAASGETQYS.

The CDR3 region has the DNA TGTGCCAGCAGCATTACTAGCGGGAGGCCAGATACGCAGTATTTT. Translation gives CASSITSGRPDTQYF. V usage is TRBV9 and J usage is TRBJ2-3; 12 bases line up with TRBD2. Germline CDR1 reads SGDLS; CDR2 reads YYNGEE. V lost 4 bases to trimming and J lost 4 bases; unmatched junction nucleotides: 4. This CDR3 is 15 amino acids long.

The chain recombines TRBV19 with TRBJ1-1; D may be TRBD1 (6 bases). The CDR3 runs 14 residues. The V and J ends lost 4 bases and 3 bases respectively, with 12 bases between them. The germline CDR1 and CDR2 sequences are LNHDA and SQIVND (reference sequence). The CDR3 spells CASSTGVRDTEAFF. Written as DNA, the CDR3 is TGTGCCAGTAGTACAGGGGTTAGAGACACTGAAGCTTTCTTT.

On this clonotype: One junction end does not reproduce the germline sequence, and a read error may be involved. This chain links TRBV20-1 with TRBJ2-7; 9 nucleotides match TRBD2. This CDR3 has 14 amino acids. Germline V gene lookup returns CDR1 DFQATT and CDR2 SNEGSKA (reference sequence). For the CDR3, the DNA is TGCAGTGCTAGGGCGGGAGGGGAGGGGCACGAGCAGTATTTC. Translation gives CSARAGGEGHEQYF.

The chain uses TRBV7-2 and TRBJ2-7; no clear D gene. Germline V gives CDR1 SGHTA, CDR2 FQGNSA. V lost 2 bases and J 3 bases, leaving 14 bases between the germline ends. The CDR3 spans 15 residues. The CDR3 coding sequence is TGTGCCAGCAGCTTACTGTCCGCCAACTACTACGAGCAGTACTTC. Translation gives CASSLLSANYYEQYF.

CDR3 coding DNA: TGTGCCAGCAGCTTTGAAGGGTTCTACGAGCAGTACTTC. It codes for CASSFEGFYEQYF. The chain uses TRBV7-2 and TRBJ2-7; D uncertain. The germline V gene has CDR1 SGHTA and CDR2 FQGNSA. This CDR3 region has 13 residues. V gave up 3 bases and J gave up 3 bases, with 9 bases separating them.